The clone carrying this T cell receptor beta chain was counted ten times or more. No antigen is known for it. The CDR3 has 16 residues. The germline CDR1 and CDR2 sequences are SGHNT and YYREEE (reference sequence). V was clipped by 0 bases and J by 7 bases; unmatched bases: 5. The data belong to a study of T-cell reconstitution after alpha-beta-depleted transplantation in children. Broader study findings: Several hundred expanded graft clones reportedly supplied alpha-beta T cells about two months after transplant.

Preparation of the TCRbeta library involved a method that used unique molecular identifiers. MiXCR, applied by TCRdb to the PCR reads, yields one record per CDR3 protein. The sample contains 280,000 or so distinct CDR3 sequences, around a tenth of which appear only once. The sequence derives from a male patient aged 2 to 10 who had a stem cell transplant for chronic granulomatous disease, so the T cells may come from the graft donor. The gene calls are TRBV5-4 and TRBJ1-4; 11 positions match TRBD1. The material was peripheral blood, obtained 180 days after TCRalphabeta/CD19-depleted stem cell transplant. In DNA form, the CDR3 reads TGTGCCAGCAGCTTGGACTCCGGGACAGGGGGTGAAAAACTGTTTTTT. Translation gives CASSLDSGTGGEKLFF. The complete variable domain, with remaining parts taken from reference TRBV5-4 and TRBJ1-4, reads ETGVTQSPTHLIKTRGQQVTLRCSSQSGHNTVSWYQQALGQGPQFIFQYYREEENGRGNFPPRFSGLQFPNYSSELNVNALELDDSALYLCASSLDSGTGGEKLFFGSGTQLSVL.